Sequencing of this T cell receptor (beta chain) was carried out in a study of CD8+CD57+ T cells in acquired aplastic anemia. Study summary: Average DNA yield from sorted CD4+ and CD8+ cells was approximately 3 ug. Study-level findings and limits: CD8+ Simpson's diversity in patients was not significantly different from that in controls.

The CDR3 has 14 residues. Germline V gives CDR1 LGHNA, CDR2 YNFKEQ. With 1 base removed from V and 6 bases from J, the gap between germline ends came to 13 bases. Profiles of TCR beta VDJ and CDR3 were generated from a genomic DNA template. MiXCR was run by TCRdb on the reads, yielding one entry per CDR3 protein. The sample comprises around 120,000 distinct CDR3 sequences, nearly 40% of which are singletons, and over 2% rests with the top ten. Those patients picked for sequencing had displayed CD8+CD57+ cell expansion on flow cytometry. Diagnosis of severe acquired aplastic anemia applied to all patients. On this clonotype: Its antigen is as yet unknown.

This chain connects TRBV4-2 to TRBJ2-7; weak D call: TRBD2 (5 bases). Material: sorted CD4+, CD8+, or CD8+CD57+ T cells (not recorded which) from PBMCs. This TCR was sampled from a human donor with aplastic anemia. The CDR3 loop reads CASSQASGSLEQYF. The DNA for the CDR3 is TGTGCCAGCAGCCAAGCCAGCGGCAGTCTCGAGCAGTACTTC.